Sequencing of this T cell receptor beta chain was carried out in a study of blood T cell repertoires in COVID-19 (dated by TCRdb to the early 2020s). In the study overall: The collaborator samples originated in the United States, Italy and Spain and spanned the acute and convalescent phases of COVID-19. A freely available public database, intended as a resource for researchers studying the immune response to SARS-CoV-2, is where the repertoires were released. Samples came from the ongoing ImmuneRACE study (first 160 participants) plus 1,254 subjects from 6 global collaborators. Subjects who had been exposed to COVID-19, were actively infected with it, or had recovered from it provided the deeply sampled blood TCRbeta repertoires that made up the dataset. Where HLA class I and class II types were available, the types were taken from metadata supplied by the sample provider, not from assay-based typing. A de-identified subject ID, COVID-19 status, age in years and sex were almost always included in the sample metadata. The prospective study material was composed of cDNA or gDNA derived from T cells, B-cell-depleted T cells, or PBMCs.

Note on this clone: Its antigen has not been determined. No base quality values were provided; no much bigger clone lies one nucleotide off.

General conclusions and limits of the study: The amount of clinical and demographic metadata varied by source and participant and was provided uncurated.

V sheds 2 bases and J sheds 0 bases, leaving 8 bases between their ends. Via the germline V gene (reference sequence), CDR1 is MNHNY and CDR2 SVGAGI. From the cysteine up to the phenylalanine, the CDR3 has a length of 16 residues. The sequence is cut down to CDR3 DNA, 48 bases in frame from base 1. The immunoSEQ Assay, a bias-controlled multiplex PCR, was used to amplify TCRbeta CDR3 regions from genomic DNA. The original pipeline was this. The number of nucleated cells in each sample was estimated by amplification of reference gene primers within the assay. To quantify the absolute abundance of each unique TCRbeta CDR3 rearrangement, sequence reads were collapsed and filtered. For each sample, productive Simpson clonality was calculated as the square root of Simpson's diversity index across productive rearrangements. Imported from immuneACCESS, the table was reduced by TCRdb to in-frame sequences with V and J called. These copies leave out some clones; in studies compared against another copy, an unresolved V gene accounts for under half, and the cause of the remainder is not known. D and trimming come from the DNA, and the V and J calls and clone size come from that table. This sample is represented by some 190,000 clones; more than 60% of them were singletons. The top ten clonotypes cover around 12% of the sample.

The collaborating institutions used their own protocols to collect whole blood in K2EDTA tubes. For TCRbeta analysis, collaborator samples were shipped as frozen whole blood, as isolated PBMCs, or as DNA extracted from either sample type. The sequenced material came from peripheral blood. The V and J genes are TRBV6-6 and TRBJ1-6; the D gene is possibly TRBD1, with 6 bases matching. The clonotype was recovered from a woman aged 45-60 years with acute or convalescent COVID-19. The bases are TGTGCCAGCAGTTACGAGGGGGTCTCCTATAATTCACCCCTCCACTTT. This yields the protein CASSYEGVSYNSPLHF.